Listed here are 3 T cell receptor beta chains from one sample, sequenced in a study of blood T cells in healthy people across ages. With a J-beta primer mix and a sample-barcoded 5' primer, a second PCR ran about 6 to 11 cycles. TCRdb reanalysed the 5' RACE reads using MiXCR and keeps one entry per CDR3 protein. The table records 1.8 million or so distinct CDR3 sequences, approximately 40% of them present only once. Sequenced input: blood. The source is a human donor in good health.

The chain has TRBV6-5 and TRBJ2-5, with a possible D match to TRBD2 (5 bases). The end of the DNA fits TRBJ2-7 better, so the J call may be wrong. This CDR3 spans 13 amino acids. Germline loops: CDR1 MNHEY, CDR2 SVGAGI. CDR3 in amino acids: CASSIQRWGEQYF. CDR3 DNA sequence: TGTGCCAGCAGTATACAGCGGTGGGGCGAGCAGTACTTC.

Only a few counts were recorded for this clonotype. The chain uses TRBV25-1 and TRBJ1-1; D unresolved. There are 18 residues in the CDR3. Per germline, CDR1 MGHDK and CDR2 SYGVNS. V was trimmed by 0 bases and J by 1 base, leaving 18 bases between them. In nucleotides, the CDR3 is TGTGCCAGCAGTGAATATTTCGATAGCGAAGGAGGGAACACTGAAGCTTTCTTT. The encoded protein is CASSEYFDSEGGNTEAFF. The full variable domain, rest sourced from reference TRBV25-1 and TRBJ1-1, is EADIYQTPRYLVIGTGKKITLECSQTMGHDKMYWYQQDPGMELHLIHYSYGVNSTEKGDLSSESTVSRIRTEHFPLTLESARPSHTSQYLCASSEYFDSEGGNTEAFFGQGTRLTVV.

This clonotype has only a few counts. The CDR3 region has the DNA TGTGCCAGCAGCCAAGCCCTCCGGGGCGGTTTTGGCTACACCTTC. This gives the protein CASSQALRGGFGYTF. The genes are TRBV3-1 and TRBJ1-2, with TRBD1 as a possible D gene (5 bases). V was trimmed by 1 base and J by 7 bases, leaving 16 bases between them. This CDR3 contains 15 residues. Germline CDR1 reads LGHDT; CDR2 reads YNNKEL (reference sequence).